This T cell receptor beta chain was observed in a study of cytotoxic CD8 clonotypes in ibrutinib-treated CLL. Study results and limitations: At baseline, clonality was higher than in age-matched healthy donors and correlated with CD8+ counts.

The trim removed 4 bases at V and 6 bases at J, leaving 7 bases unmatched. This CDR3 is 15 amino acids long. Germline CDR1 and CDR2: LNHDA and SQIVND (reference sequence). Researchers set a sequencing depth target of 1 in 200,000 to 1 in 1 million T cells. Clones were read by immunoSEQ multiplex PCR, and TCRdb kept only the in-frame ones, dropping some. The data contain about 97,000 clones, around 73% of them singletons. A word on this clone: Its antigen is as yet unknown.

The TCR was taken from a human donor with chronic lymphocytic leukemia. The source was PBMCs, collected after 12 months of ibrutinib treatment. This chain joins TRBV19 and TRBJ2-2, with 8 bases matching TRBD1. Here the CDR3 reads CASSTQSTGAGELFF. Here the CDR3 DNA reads TGTGCCAGTAGTACCCAGTCGACAGGGGCCGGGGAGCTGTTTTTT.